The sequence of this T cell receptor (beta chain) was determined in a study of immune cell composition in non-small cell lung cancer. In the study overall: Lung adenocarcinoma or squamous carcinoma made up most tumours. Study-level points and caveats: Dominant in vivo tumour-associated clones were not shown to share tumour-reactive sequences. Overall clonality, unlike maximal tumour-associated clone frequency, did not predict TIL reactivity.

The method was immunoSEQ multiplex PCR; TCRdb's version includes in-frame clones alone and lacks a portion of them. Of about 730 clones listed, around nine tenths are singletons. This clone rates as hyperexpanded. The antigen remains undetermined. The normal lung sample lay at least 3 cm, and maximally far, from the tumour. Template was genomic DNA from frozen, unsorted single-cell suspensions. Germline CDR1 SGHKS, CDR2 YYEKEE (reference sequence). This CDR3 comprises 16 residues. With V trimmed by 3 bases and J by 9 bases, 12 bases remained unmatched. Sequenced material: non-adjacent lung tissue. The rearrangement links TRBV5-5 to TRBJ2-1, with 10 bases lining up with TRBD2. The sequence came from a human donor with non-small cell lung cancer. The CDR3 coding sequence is TGTGCCAGCAGCTCGCGAGTTCCGGGACTAGCGATTGAGCAGTTCTTC. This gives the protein CASSSRVPGLAIEQFF.